A single T cell receptor (beta chain) is shown here with its context. These data belong to a study of CD8+CD57+ T cells in acquired aplastic anemia. The CDR3 covers 12 residues. From germline, CDR1 is ENHRY and CDR2 SYGVKD. Genomic DNA served as template for TCR beta VDJ and CDR3 profiling. MiXCR, run by TCRdb on the reads, gives a single entry per CDR3 protein. The table records about 110,000 distinct CDR3 sequences, 51% of them present only once. This TCR came from a human donor in good health, serving as a control. Source material: sorted CD4+, CD8+, or CD8+CD57+ T cells (not recorded which) from PBMCs. The chain couples TRBV10-3 to TRBJ2-7, with 7 bases matching TRBD1. Here the CDR3 DNA reads TGTGCCAGCAGTTCGGACAGGTCCGAGCAGTACGTC. Translating gives CASSSDRSEQYV.